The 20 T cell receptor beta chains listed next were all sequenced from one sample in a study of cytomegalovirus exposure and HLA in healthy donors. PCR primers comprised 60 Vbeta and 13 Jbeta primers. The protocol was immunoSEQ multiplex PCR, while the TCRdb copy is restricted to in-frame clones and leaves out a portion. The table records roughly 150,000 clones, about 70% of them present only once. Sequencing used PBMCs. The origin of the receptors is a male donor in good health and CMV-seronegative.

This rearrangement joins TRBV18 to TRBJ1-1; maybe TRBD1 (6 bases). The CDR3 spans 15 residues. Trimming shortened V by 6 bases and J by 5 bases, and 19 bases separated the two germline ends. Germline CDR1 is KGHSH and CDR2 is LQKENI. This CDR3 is CASSPMGARITEAFF. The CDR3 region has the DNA TGTGCCAGCTCCCCAATGGGGGCCAGAATAACTGAAGCTTTCTTT.

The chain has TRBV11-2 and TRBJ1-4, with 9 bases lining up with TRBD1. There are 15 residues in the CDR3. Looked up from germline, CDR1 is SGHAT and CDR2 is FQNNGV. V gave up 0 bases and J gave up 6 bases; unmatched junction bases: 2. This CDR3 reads CASSLDGTGHEKLFF. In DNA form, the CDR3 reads TGTGCCAGCAGCTTAGACGGGACAGGGCATGAAAAACTGTTTTTT.

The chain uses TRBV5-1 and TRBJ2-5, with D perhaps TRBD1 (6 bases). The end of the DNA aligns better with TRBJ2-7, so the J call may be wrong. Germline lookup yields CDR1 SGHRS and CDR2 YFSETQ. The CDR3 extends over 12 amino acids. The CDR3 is CASSLDRDEQYF. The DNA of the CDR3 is TGCGCCAGCAGCTTGGACAGGGACGAGCAGTACTTC.

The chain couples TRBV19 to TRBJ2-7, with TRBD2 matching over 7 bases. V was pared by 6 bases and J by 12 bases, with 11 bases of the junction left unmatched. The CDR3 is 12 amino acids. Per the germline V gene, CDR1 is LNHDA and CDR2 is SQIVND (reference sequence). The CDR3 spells CASRFLADAPYF. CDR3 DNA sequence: TGTGCCAGTAGGTTCCTAGCGGATGCGCCGTACTTC.

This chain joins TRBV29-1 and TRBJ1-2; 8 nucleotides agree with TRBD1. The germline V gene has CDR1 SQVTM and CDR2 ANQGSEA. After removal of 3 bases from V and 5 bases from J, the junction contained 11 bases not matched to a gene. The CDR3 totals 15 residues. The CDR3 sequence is CSVESPRTGSYGYTF. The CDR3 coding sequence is TGCAGCGTTGAGAGCCCCCGGACAGGGAGTTATGGCTACACCTTC.

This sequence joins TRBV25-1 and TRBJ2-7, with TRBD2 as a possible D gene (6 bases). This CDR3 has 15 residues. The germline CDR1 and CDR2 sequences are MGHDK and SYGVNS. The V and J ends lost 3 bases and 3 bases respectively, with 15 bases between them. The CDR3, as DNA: TGTGCCAGCAGTGACCCTGCTAGCGACAGCTACGAGCAGTACTTC. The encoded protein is CASSDPASDSYEQYF.

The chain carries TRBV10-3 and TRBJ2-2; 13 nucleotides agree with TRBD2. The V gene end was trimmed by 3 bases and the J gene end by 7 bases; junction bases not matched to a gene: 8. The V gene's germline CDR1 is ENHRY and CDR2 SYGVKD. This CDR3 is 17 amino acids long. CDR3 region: CAISDWTSGGPGGELFF. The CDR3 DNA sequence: TGTGCCATCAGTGACTGGACTAGCGGGGGCCCTGGCGGGGAGCTGTTTTTT.

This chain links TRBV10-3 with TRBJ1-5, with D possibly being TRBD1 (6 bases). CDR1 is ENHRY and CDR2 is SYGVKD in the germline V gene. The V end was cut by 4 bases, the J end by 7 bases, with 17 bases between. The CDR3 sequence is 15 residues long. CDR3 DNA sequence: TGTGCCATCAGTGCGGGTGGGGGCGCGAGACAGCCCCAGCATTTT. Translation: CAISAGGGARQPQHF.

CDR3 in amino acids: CASKGAETTDTQYF. CDR3 coding DNA: TGTGCCAGCAAAGGGGCCGAAACAACCGATACGCAGTATTTT. This rearrangement joins TRBV11-3 to TRBJ2-3, with D possibly TRBD1 on 5 matching bases. Germline V gives CDR1 SGHNT, CDR2 YENEEA. With 7 bases removed from V and 6 bases from J, the gap between germline ends came to 17 bases. This CDR3 is built from 14 residues.

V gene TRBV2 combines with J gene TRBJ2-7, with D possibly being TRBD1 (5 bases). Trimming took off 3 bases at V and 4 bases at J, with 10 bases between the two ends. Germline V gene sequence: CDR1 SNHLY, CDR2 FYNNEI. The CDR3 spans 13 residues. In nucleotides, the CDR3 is TGTGCCAGCAGTGAGACAGACCTATACGAGCAGTACTTC. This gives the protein CASSETDLYEQYF. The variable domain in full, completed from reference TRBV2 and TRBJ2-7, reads EPEVTQTPSHQVTQMGQEVILRCVPISNHLYFYWYRQILGQKVEFLVSFYNNEISEKSEIFDDQFSVERPDGSNFTLKIRSTKLEDSAMYFCASSETDLYEQYFGPGTRLTVT.

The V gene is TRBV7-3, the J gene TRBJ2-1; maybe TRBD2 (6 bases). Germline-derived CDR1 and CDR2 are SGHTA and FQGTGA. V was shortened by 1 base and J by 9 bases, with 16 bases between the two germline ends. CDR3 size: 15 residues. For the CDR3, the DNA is TGTGCCAGCAGCTTAAAGGGCGCGGGGTACCTTGAGCAGTTCTTC. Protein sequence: CASSLKGAGYLEQFF.

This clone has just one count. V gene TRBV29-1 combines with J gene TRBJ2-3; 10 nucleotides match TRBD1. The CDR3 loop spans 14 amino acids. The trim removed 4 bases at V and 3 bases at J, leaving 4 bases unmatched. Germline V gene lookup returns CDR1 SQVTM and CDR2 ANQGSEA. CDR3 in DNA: TGCAGCGTTGCTAGACAGGGGGCTACAGATACGCAGTATTTT. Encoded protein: CSVARQGATDTQYF.

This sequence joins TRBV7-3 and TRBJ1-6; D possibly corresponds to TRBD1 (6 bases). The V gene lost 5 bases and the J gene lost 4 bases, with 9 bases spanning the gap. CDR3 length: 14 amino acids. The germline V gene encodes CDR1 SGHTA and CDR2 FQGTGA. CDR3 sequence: CASSAQGYNSPLHF. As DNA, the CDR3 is TGTGCCAGCAGCGCACAGGGATATAATTCACCCCTCCACTTT.

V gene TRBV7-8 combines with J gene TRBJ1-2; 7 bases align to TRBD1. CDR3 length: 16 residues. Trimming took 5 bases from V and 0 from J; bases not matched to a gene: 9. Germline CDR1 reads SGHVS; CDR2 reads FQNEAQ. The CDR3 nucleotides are TGTGCCAGCAGCCTAAATCCAGGGGGAGCTAACTATGGCTACACCTTC. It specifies CASSLNPGGANYGYTF.

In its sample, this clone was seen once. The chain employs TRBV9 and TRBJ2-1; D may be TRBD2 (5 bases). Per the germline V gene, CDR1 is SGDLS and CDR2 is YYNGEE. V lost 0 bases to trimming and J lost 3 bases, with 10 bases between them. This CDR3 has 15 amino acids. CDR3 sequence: CASSVGGVYYNEQFF. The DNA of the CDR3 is TGTGCCAGCAGCGTAGGGGGAGTCTACTACAATGAGCAGTTCTTC.

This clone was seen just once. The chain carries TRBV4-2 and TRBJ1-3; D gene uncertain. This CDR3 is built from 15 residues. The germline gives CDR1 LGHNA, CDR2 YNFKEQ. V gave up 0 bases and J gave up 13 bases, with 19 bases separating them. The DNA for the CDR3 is TGTGCCAGCAGCCAAGAGCGGGGTTTGTTAGTCGGGATATATTTT. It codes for CASSQERGLLVGIYF.

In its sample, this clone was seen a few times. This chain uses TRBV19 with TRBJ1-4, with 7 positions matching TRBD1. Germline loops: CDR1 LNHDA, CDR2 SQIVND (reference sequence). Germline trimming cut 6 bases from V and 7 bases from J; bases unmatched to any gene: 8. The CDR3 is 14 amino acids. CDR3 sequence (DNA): TGTGCCAGTAGCCCGACAGGGTGGAGTGAAAAACTGTTTTTT. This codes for CASSPTGWSEKLFF. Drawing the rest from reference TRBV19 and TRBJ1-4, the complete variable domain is DGGITQSPKYLFRKEGQNVTLSCEQNLNHDAMYWYRQDPGQGLRLIYYSQIVNDFQKGDIAEGYSVSREKKESFPLTVTSAQKNPTAFYLCASSPTGWSEKLFFGSGTQLSVL.

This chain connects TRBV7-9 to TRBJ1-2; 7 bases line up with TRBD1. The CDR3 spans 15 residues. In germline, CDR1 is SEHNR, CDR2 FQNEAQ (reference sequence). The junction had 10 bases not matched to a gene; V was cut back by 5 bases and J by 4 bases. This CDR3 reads CASSPRTGPSYGYTF. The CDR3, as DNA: TGTGCCAGCAGCCCCCGGACAGGCCCTAGCTATGGCTACACCTTC.

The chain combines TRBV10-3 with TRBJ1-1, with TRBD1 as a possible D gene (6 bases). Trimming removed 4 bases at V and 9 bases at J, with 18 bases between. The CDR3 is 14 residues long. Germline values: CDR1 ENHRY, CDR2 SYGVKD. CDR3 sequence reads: CAISGVGPGEKAFF. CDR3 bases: TGTGCCATCAGTGGGGTAGGGCCAGGGGAGAAAGCTTTCTTT.

The CDR3 sequence: CASSGSIGGGQPQHF. The CDR3 nucleotides read TGTGCCAGCAGTGGGTCGATCGGAGGCGGTCAGCCCCAGCATTTT. The chain joins TRBV27 to TRBJ1-5; D remains unclear. Trimming removed 5 bases from V and 6 bases from J, with 17 bases in between. CDR1 is MNHEY and CDR2 is SMNVEV in the germline V gene (reference sequence). The CDR3 sequence is 15 residues long.